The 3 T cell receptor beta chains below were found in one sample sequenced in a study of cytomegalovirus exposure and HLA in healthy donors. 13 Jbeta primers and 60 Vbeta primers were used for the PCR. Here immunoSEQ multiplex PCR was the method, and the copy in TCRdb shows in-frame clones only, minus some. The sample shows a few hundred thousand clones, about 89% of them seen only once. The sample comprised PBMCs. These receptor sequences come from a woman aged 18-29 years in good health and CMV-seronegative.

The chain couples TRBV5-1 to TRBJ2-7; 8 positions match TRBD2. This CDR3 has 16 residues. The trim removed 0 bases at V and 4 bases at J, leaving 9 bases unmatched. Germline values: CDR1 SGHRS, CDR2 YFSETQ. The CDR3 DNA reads TGCGCCAGCAGCTTGGGAGGCGGGGGGAATCTATACGAGCAGTACTTC. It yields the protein CASSLGGGGNLYEQYF. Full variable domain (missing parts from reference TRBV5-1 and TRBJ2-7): KAGVTQTPRYLIKTRGQQVTLSCSPISGHRSVSWYQQTPGQGLQFLFEYFSETQRNKGNFPGRFSGRQFSNSRSEMNVSTLELGDSALYLCASSLGGGGNLYEQYFGPGTRLTVT.

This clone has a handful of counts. The CDR3 here is CASSPALGGETQYF. The CDR3 bases are TGTGCCAGCAGCCCCGCACTGGGGGGTGAGACCCAGTACTTC. J is TRBJ2-5 and V is TRBV7-9, with a tentative D call TRBD2 (6 bases). Germline CDR1 is SEHNR and CDR2 is FQNEAQ (reference sequence). CDR3 length: 14 residues. Trimming left V 5 bases short and J 5 bases short, with 15 bases between.

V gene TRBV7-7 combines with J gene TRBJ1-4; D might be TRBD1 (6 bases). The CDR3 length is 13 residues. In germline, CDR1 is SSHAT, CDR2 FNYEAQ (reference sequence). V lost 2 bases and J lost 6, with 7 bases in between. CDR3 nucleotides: TGTGCCAGCAGCTTAAACAGGGATGAAAAACTGTTTTTT. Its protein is CASSLNRDEKLFF.